The sequence of this T cell receptor beta chain was determined in a study of blood T cells in healthy people across ages. On the study more broadly: Per two T cells, about one barcoded beta molecule was captured through template switching.

Individuals who donated were healthy Caucasians from Russia aged about 6 to 95. Combining a sample-barcoded 5' primer with a J-beta primer mix, a second PCR ran for roughly 7 to 11 cycles. TCRdb reanalysed the 5' RACE reads using MiXCR and keeps one entry per CDR3 protein. The sample lists about 1,400,000 distinct CDR3 sequences, 59% seen once, with about 6.7% in the top ten. Trimming took 0 bases from V and 0 from J, leaving 8 bases between them. CDR3 length: 15 residues. Germline loops: CDR1 LNHNV, CDR2 YYDKDF (reference sequence). The sequenced material came from blood. The clonotype originates from a young man in good health. V usage is TRBV15 and J usage is TRBJ1-1; D is undetermined. CDR3 region: CATSRDGEMNTEAFF. The CDR3 nucleotides are TGTGCCACCAGCAGAGACGGAGAGATGAACACTGAAGCTTTCTTT. Combining the CDR3 with reference TRBV15 and TRBJ1-1 gives the whole variable domain DAMVIQNPRYQVTQFGKPVTLSCSQTLNHNVMYWYQQKSSQAPKLLFHYYDKDFNNEADTPDNFQSRRPNTSFCFLDIRSPGLGDTAMYLCATSRDGEMNTEAFFGQGTRLTVV.